The clone carrying this TCR beta chain appeared a few times. Its antigen is still unknown. Documented time point: week 11, during vaccination. In every dose of vaccine, 300 ug of mutant IDH1 20-mer peptide was given alongside topical imiquimod. Donor diagnoses consisted of new WHO grade 3 or 4 IDH1-mutant, ATRX-lost astrocytomas. The data stem from a study of a mutant IDH1 vaccine in newly diagnosed glioma. Study-level information: The start of vaccination came 4-6 weeks after radiotherapy alone, or with temozolomide cycles.

Germline loops: CDR1 SGHTA, CDR2 FQGNSA. The length of the CDR3 is 13 residues. V lost 5 bases to trimming and J lost 5 bases, with 10 bases between them. Profiled with immunoSEQ multiplex PCR; TCRdb holds only in-frame clones, not every one. The table records about 130,000 clones, around 77% of them present only once. The chain is built from TRBV7-2 and TRBJ1-5; the D is unclear. Sequencing used PBMCs, obtained from a glioma patient whose treatment included an IDH1 peptide vaccine. The sequence was obtained from a man between 35 and 55 years old with glioma. CDR3 DNA: TGTGCCAGCAGCCCTCGGGCTGATCAGCCCCAGCATTTT. It yields the protein CASSPRADQPQHF. Combining the CDR3 with reference TRBV7-2 and TRBJ1-5 gives the whole variable domain GAGVSQSPSNKVTEKGKDVELRCDPISGHTALYWYRQSLGQGLEFLIYFQGNSAPDKSGLPSDRFSAERTGGSVSTLTIQRTQQEDSAVYLCASSPRADQPQHFGDGTRLSIL.